The T cell receptor (beta chain) under discussion was sequenced for a study of T cells after yellow fever vaccination (dated by TCRdb to the late 2010s). For the study in its entirety: Libraries from fractions with low cell numbers were prepared with the SMART-Seq v4 Ultra Low Input RNA kit. To follow T-cell clones before and after primary and booster YFV17D yellow fever vaccination, bulk TCR alpha and beta repertoires were sequenced over time. The cohort comprised two healthy male donors, one aged 18 to 30 and one aged 30 to 40 years. Bulk PBMC replicates and cell subsets were isolated from blood drawn at multiple timepoints before and after both primary and secondary immunization. General conclusions and limits of the study: Because the study included only a couple of donors, the extent to which the findings can be generalized is limited. Computational filtering was needed because FACS-sorted repertoires could contain abundant contaminating clonotypes from the bulk population. Most clones expanded after primary vaccination (approximately 96% of CD4 and roughly 90% of CD8) were re-detected after the booster, suggesting that broad memory maintenance occurred. A small share of clonotypes occurred in both CD4 and CD8 compartments, likely arising from convergent recombination. Compared with the primary T-cell response, the secondary T-cell response was weaker but faster, peaking on day 5 rather than day 15.

The intended sense of this specimen's treatment or condition label: live attenuated yellow fever vaccine strain. Two biological replicates of bulk PBMCs were collected at each blood-draw timepoint. A standard Ficoll-Paque protocol was used to isolate PBMCs from peripheral blood. TriZol was used to extract RNA from bulk PBMCs, CD4 and CD8 fractions, and dextramer-positive and dextramer-negative fractions. Sequencing was carried out with an Illumina NovaSeq 6000. Synthesis of TCR cDNA relied on 5'RACE template switching, a step that introduced a universal primer site along with unique molecular identifiers. Priming for cDNA synthesis came from both the TCR alpha and TCR beta constant segments. Library amplification involved two PCR steps, and the second step added sample barcodes and sequencing adapters. Sequencing of libraries was done on Illumina HiSeq 2500 (2x100 bp) or NovaSeq (2x150 bp). The authors' pipeline ran thus. MIGEC handled demultiplexing of reads and collapsing into UMI consensus sequences, while MiXCR performed V(D)J alignment. Clonotypes responding to the vaccine were identified with edgeR on replicate PBMC samples, with the criteria of FDR below 0.01 and a log2 fold change above 5 up to day 15. Bulk clonotypes were assigned CD4 or CD8 identity according to which sequenced CD4 or CD8 repertoire held them at higher abundance. TCRdb trimmed public reads at Q25 via fastp, called clones via MiXCR and kept in-frame beta chains. Each CDR3 protein gets just one entry, which takes the most common genes and DNA from the rows behind it. The V and J calls and clone size come from TCRdb's table, not from the authors' own analysis. The sample table shows 400,000 to 450,000 distinct CDR3 sequences, and about 17% are seen once. The top ten clonotypes cover 15% to 20% of the sample.

The V and J ends are trimmed by 1 base and 5 bases, leaving 8 bases between them. There are 13 amino acids in the CDR3, from cysteine to phenylalanine inclusive. Only CDR3 DNA remains: 39 bases, in frame from the first base. On this clonotype itself: The antigen it recognizes is unknown. Base qualities are missing; no much larger clone stands one base away.

The sample consisted of PBMCs, taken before the yellow fever booster vaccination. The chain couples TRBV12-3 or TRBV12-4 to TRBJ1-2; the D gene is perhaps TRBD1, from 5 matching bases. The sequence derives from a man aged 18 to 29 who received the YFV17D yellow fever vaccine. The DNA sequence is given as TGTGCCAGCAGTTTAGTCAGGGAGTATGGCTACACCTTC. Its product reads: CASSLVREYGYTF.